This T cell receptor (beta chain) was sequenced during a study of OX40 agonist ivuxolimab in advanced cancers. Looked up from germline, CDR1 is LNHDA and CDR2 is SQIVND (reference sequence). The junction had 4 bases not matched to a gene; V was cut back by 3 bases and J by 2 bases. The CDR3 has 15 amino acids. Produced via immunoSEQ multiplex PCR; TCRdb's table is partial and in-frame only. The sample records about 100,000 clones, about nine tenths being singletons. This chain links TRBV19 with TRBJ1-2; 9 bases agree with TRBD1. This TCR came from an adult with an advanced solid tumor such as melanoma, head and neck, liver or kidney cancer. The sample was CD4+ or CD8+ T cells sorted from blood, taken in a trial of the OX40 agonist ivuxolimab. CDR3 region: CASSIEGTGNYGYTF. CDR3 bases: TGTGCCAGTAGTATCGAGGGGACAGGGAACTATGGCTACACCTTC.